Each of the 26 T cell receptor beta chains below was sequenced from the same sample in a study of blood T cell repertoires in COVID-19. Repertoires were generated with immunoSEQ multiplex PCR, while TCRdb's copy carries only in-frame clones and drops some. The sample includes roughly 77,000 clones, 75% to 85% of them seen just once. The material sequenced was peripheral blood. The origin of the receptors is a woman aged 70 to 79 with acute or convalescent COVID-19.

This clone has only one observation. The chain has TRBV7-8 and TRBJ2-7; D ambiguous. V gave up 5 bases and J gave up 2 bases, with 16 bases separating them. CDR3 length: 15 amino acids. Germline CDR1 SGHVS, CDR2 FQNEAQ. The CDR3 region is CASSPVADFTYEQYF. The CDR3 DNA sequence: TGTGCCAGCAGCCCAGTCGCCGACTTCACCTACGAGCAGTACTTC.

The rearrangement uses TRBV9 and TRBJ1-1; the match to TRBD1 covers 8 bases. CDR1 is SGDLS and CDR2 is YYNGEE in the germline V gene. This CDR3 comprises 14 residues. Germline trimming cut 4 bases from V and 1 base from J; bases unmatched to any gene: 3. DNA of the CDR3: TGTGCCAGCAGCATTGGGACAGGGAACACTGAAGCTTTCTTT. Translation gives CASSIGTGNTEAFF.

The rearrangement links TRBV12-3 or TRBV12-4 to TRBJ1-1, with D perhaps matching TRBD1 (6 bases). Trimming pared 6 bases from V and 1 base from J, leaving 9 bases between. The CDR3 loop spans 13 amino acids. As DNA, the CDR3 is TGTGCCAGCAGCCAGACAGGGAACACTGAAGCTTTCTTT. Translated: CASSQTGNTEAFF.

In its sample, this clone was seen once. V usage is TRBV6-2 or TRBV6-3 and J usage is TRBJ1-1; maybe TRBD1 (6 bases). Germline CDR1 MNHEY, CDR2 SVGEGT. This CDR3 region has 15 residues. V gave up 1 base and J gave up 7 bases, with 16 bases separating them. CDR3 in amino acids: CASSYYIQGYNEAFF. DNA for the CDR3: TGTGCCAGCAGTTACTATATACAGGGCTATAATGAAGCTTTCTTT.

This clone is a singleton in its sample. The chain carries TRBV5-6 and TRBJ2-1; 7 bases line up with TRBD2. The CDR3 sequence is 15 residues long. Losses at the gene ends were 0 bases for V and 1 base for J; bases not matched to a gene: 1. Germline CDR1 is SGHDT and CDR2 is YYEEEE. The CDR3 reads CASSLGAGSYNEQFF. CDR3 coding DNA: TGTGCCAGCAGCTTGGGAGCGGGGTCCTACAATGAGCAGTTCTTC.

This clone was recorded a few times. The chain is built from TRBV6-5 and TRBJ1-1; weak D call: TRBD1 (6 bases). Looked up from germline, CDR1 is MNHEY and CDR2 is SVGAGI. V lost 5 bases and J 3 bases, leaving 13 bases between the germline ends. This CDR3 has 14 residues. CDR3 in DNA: TGTGCCAGCAGTCTGCAGGGGAGGGACACTGAAGCTTTCTTT. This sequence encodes CASSLQGRDTEAFF.

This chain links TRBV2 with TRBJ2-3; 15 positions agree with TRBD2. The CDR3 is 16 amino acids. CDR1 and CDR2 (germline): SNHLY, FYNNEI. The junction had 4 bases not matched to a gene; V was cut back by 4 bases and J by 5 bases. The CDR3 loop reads CASSGTSGGAGDTQYF. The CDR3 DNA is TGTGCCAGCAGTGGGACTAGCGGGGGGGCAGGAGATACGCAGTATTTT. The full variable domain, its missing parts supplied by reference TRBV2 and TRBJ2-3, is EPEVTQTPSHQVTQMGQEVILRCVPISNHLYFYWYRQILGQKVEFLVSFYNNEISEKSEIFDDQFSVERPDGSNFTLKIRSTKLEDSAMYFCASSGTSGGAGDTQYFGPGTRLTVL.

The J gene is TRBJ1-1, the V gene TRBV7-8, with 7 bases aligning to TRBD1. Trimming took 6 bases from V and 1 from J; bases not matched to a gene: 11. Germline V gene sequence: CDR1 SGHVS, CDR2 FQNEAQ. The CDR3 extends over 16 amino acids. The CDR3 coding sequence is TGTGCCAGCAGGTCTGACAGGGTAAAGAGGAACACTGAAGCTTTCTTT. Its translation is CASRSDRVKRNTEAFF.

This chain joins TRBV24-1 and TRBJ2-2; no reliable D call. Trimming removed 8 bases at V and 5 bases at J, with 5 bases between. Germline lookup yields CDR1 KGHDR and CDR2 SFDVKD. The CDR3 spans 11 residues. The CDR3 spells CATTGTGELFF. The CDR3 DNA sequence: TGTGCCACCACCGGGACCGGGGAGCTGTTTTTT.

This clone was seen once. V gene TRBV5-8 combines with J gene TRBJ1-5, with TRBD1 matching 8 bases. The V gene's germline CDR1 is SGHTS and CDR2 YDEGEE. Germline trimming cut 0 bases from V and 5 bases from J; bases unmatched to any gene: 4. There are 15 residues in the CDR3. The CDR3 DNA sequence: TGTGCCAGCAGCTTGGGGACAGGGACTCATCAGCCCCAGCATTTT. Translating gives CASSLGTGTHQPQHF.

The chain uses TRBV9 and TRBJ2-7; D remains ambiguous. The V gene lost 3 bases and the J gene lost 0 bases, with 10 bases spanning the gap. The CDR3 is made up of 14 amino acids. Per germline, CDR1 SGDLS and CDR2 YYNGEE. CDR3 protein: CASSGGRNSYEQYF. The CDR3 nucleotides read TGTGCCAGCAGCGGCGGAAGAAACTCCTACGAGCAGTACTTC.

The CDR3 protein is CATSDPDTIYGYTF. DNA for the CDR3: TGTGCCACCAGTGATCCGGACACGATTTATGGCTACACCTTC. J is TRBJ1-2 and V is TRBV24-1; tentatively, D is TRBD1 (5 bases). The CDR3 length is 14 residues. Trimming took off 3 bases at V and 5 bases at J, with 12 bases between the two ends. Looked up from germline, CDR1 is KGHDR and CDR2 is SFDVKD.

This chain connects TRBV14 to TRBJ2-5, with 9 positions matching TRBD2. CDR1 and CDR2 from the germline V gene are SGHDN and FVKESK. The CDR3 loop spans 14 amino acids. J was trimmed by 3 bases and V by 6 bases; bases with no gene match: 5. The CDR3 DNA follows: TGTGCCAGCAGGACTAGCGGAGGGGAAGAGACCCAGTACTTC. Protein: CASRTSGGEETQYF.

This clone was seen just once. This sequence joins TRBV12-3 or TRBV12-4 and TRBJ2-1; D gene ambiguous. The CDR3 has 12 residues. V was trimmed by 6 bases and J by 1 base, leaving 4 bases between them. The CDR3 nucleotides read TGTGCCAGCAGGACATCCTACAATGAGCAGTTCTTC. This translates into CASRTSYNEQFF.

The CDR3 loop is CASSNGTGVHTEAFF. CDR3 coding DNA: TGTGCCAGCAGTAACGGGACAGGGGTACATACTGAAGCTTTCTTT. The V call is TRBV6-2 or TRBV6-3, the J call TRBJ1-1; 10 bases fit TRBD1. Germline CDR1 is MNHEY and CDR2 is SVGEGT. With V trimmed by 5 bases and J by 5 bases, 8 bases remained unmatched. The CDR3 has 15 amino acids.

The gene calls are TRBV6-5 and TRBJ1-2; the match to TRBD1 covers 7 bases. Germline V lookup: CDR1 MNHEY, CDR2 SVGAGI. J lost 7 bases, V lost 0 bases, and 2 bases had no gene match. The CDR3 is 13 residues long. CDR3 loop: CASSYSGGSGYTF. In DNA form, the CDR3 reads TGTGCCAGCAGTTACTCAGGGGGCAGTGGCTACACCTTC.

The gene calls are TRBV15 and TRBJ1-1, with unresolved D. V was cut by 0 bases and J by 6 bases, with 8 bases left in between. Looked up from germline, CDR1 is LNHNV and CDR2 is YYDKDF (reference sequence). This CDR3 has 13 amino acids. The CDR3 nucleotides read TGTGCCACCAGCAGAGATCCGAGAGCTGAAGCTTTCTTT. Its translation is CATSRDPRAEAFF.

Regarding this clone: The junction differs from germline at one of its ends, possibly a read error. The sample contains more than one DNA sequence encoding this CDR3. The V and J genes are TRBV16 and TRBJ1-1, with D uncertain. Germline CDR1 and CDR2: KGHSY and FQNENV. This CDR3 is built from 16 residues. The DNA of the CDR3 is TGTGCCAGCAGCCCCCGTCCGGACTTGGGGTACACTGAAGCTTTTTTT. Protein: CASSPRPDLGYTEAFF.

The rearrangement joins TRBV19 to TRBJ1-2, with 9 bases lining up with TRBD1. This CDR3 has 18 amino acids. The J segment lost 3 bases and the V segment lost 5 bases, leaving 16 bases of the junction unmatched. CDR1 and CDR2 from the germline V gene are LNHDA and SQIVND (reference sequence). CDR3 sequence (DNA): TGTGCCAGTAGTGCCACATGGTTGAGACAGGGGGTGGACTATGGCTACACCTTC. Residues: CASSATWLRQGVDYGYTF. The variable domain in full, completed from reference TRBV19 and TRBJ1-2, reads DGGITQSPKYLFRKEGQNVTLSCEQNLNHDAMYWYRQDPGQGLRLIYYSQIVNDFQKGDIAEGYSVSREKKESFPLTVTSAQKNPTAFYLCASSATWLRQGVDYGYTFGSGTRLTVV.

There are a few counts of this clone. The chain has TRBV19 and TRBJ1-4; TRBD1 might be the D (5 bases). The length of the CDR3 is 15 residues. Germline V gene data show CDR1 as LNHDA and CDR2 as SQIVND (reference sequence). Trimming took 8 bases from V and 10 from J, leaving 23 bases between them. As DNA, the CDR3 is TGTGCCAGTCATCAAGGGAGGGGACTCGCGGGAAAACTGTTTTTT. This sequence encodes CASHQGRGLAGKLFF.

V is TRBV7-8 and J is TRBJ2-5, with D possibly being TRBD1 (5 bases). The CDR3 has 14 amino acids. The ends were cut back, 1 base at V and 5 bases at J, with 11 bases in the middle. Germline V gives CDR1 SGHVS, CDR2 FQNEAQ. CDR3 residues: CASSLGGHGETQYF. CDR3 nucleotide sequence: TGTGCCAGCAGCTTAGGCGGACACGGGGAGACCCAGTACTTC. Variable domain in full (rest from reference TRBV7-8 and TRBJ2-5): GAGVSQSPRYKVAKRGQDVALRCDPISGHVSLFWYQQALGQGPEFLTYFQNEAQLDKSGLPSDRFFAERPEGSVSTLKIQRTQQEDSAVYLCASSLGGHGETQYFGPGTRLLVL.

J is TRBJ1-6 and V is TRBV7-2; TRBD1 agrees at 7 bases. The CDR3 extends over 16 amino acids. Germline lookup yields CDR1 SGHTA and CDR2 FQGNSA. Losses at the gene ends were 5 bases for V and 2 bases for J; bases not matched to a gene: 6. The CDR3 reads CASSPGGGTYNSPLHF. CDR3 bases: TGTGCCAGCAGCCCAGGGGGTGGAACCTATAATTCACCCCTCCACTTT.

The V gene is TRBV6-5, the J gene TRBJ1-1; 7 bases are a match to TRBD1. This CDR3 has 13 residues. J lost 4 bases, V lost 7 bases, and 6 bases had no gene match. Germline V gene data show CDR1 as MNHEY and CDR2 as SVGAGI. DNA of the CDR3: TGTGCCAGCACCTTTTACAGGGGCACTGAAGCTTTCTTT. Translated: CASTFYRGTEAFF.

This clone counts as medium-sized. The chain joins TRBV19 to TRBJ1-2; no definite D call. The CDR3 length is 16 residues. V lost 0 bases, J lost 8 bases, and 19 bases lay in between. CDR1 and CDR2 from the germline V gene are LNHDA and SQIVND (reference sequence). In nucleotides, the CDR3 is TGTGCCAGTAGTATAGATAGTGGCCTTCCCTTCGGGGGCTACACCTTC. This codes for CASSIDSGLPFGGYTF.

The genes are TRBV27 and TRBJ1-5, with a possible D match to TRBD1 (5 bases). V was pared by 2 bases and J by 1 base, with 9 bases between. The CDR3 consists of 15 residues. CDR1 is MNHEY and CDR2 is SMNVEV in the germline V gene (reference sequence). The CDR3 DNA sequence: TGTGCCAGCAGTTTACGGGGGGGGAGCAATCAGCCCCAGCATTTT. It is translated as CASSLRGGSNQPQHF.

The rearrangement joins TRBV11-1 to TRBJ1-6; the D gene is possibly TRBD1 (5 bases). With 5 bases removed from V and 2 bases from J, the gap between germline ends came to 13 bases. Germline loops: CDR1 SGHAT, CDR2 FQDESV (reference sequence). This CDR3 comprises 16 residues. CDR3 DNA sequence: TGTGCCAGCAGCCGGGAGGGGAATACCTATAATTCACCCCTCCACTTT. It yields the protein CASSREGNTYNSPLHF.